These 32 T cell receptor beta chains share one sample of origin, sequenced in a study of radiation and T cells in renal cell carcinoma. The treatment was: treatment-naive control, cytoreductive nephrectomy. Here immunoSEQ multiplex PCR was the method, and the copy in TCRdb shows in-frame clones only, minus some. Here the sample spans some 16,000 clones, roughly three fifths being singletons. This material consisted of tumor tissue, taken from a patient whose treatment was nephrectomy without radiotherapy. The receptors were gathered from a man aged 45-65 years with renal cell carcinoma.

The CDR3 here is CASSRGLGAYEQYF. The CDR3 coding sequence is TGTGCCAGCAGTCGGGGACTCGGAGCCTACGAGCAGTACTTC. The genes are TRBV6-6 and TRBJ2-7, with D perhaps TRBD2 (6 bases). Trimming stripped 5 bases from V and 2 bases from J, with 13 bases between. This CDR3 is built from 14 residues. Per germline, CDR1 MNHNY and CDR2 SVGAGI (reference sequence).

The chain combines TRBV30 with TRBJ1-4; tentative D call: TRBD1 (5 bases). V gave up 3 bases and J gave up 4 bases, with 21 bases separating them. The CDR3 runs 17 residues. CDR1 is GTSNPN and CDR2 is SVGIG in the germline V gene (reference sequence). The CDR3 reads CAWRLAGGGSINEKLFF. DNA for the CDR3: TGTGCCTGGAGGCTTGCCGGGGGGGGGAGTATTAATGAAAAACTGTTTTTT.

To note about this clone: A junction boundary mismatches the germline segment, possibly from a read error. The chain has TRBV27 and TRBJ1-5, with TRBD1 identical over 11 bases. The CDR3 spans 15 residues. Per germline, CDR1 MNHEY and CDR2 SMNVEV (reference sequence). CDR3 in DNA: TGTGCCAGCAGTTTACGGACAGGGGGCAACCAGCCCCAGCATTTT. Translating gives CASSLRTGGNQPQHF.

V and J are TRBV30 and TRBJ2-2, with 8 bases lining up with TRBD1. The CDR3 covers 16 residues. Unmatched junction bases numbered 6, after V lost 1 base and J lost 2 bases. Per the germline V gene, CDR1 is GTSNPN and CDR2 is SVGIG (reference sequence). In DNA, the CDR3 is TGTGCCTGGAGTGATCCAGGGGGCTTTAACACCGGGGAGCTGTTTTTT. This codes for CAWSDPGGFNTGELFF. Full variable domain (outside the CDR3, taken from reference TRBV30 and TRBJ2-2): SQTIHQWPATLVQPVGSPLSLECTVEGTSNPNLYWYRQAAGRGLQLLFYSVGIGQISSEVPQNLSASRPQDRQFILSSKKLLLSDSGFYLCAWSDPGGFNTGELFFGEGSRLTVL.

CDR3 nucleotides: TGTGCCAGCAGTCCTTCTGGAAACACCATATATTTT. Residues: CASSPSGNTIYF. The chain carries TRBV6-5 and TRBJ1-3; D gene ambiguous. Germline V gives CDR1 MNHEY, CDR2 SVGAGI. Trimming pared 5 bases from V and 1 base from J, leaving 3 bases between. This CDR3 has 12 residues.

The V gene is TRBV29-1, the J gene TRBJ2-7; 9 positions match TRBD1. V was clipped by 3 bases and J by 7 bases; unmatched bases: 10. The length of the CDR3 is 14 residues. Germline V gene lookup returns CDR1 SQVTM and CDR2 ANQGSEA. The CDR3 spells CSVDLQGQGREQYF. CDR3 DNA: TGCAGCGTTGACCTCCAGGGACAGGGAAGGGAGCAGTACTTC.

The CDR3 sequence is CASSPTVPGWGHFGNTIYF. DNA for the CDR3: TGTGCCAGTAGCCCAACCGTCCCTGGGTGGGGTCACTTTGGAAACACCATATATTTT. The V and J genes are TRBV19 and TRBJ1-3; D gene ambiguous. Per germline, CDR1 LNHDA and CDR2 SQIVND (reference sequence). The CDR3 consists of 19 residues. V lost 6 bases and J 3 bases, leaving 27 bases between the germline ends.

The chain links TRBV10-3 to TRBJ2-1; no clear D gene. V was cut by 8 bases and J by 0 bases, with 20 bases left in between. The length of the CDR3 is 17 residues. Germline V CDR1 and CDR2: ENHRY, SYGVKD. In nucleotides, the CDR3 is TGTGCCATCTCGAGTCTCCCGGTGGGTAGCTCCTACAATGAGCAGTTCTTC. This gives the protein CAISSLPVGSSYNEQFF.

The rearrangement links TRBV14 to TRBJ2-3; 9 nucleotides line up with TRBD1. J was trimmed by 4 bases and V by 4 bases; bases with no gene match: 3. The CDR3 totals 14 residues. The germline V gene has CDR1 SGHDN and CDR2 FVKESK. In nucleotides, the CDR3 is TGTGCCAGCAGCCGGGACAGGGCGGCAGATACGCAGTATTTT. Protein sequence: CASSRDRAADTQYF.

The CDR3 is CASTEGSAQHF. The DNA of the CDR3 is TGTGCCAGCACCGAAGGAAGTGCCCAGCATTTT. The rearrangement uses TRBV2 and TRBJ1-5; D is unresolved. CDR3 length equals 11 residues. Germline-derived CDR1 and CDR2 are SNHLY and FYNNEI. Deletions cut 7 bases from V and 11 bases from J, with 12 bases between. The whole variable domain, remainder taken from reference TRBV2 and TRBJ1-5, is EPEVTQTPSHQVTQMGQEVILRCVPISNHLYFYWYRQILGQKVEFLVSFYNNEISEKSEIFDDQFSVERPDGSNFTLKIRSTKLEDSAMYFCASTEGSAQHFGDGTRLSIL.

This clone is medium-sized within its sample. The rearrangement joins TRBV4-2 to TRBJ2-5; 8 nucleotides match TRBD2. Germline assignment: CDR1 LGHNA and CDR2 YNFKEQ. The CDR3 is 14 residues long. V was pared by 8 bases and J by 0 bases, with 5 bases of the junction left unmatched. CDR3 in DNA: TGTGCCAGCGGGGCTAGCGGGTACCAAGAGACCCAGTACTTC. It encodes CASGASGYQETQYF.

This rearrangement joins TRBV15 to TRBJ1-1; D is unclear. Germline V gene data show CDR1 as LNHNV and CDR2 as YYDKDF (reference sequence). The V and J ends lost 1 base and 4 bases respectively, with 10 bases between them. There are 14 residues in the CDR3. The CDR3 DNA is TGTGCCACCAGCAGAGCCCGGACGGGCACTGAAGCTTTCTTT. Translating it yields CATSRARTGTEAFF. The whole variable domain, remainder taken from reference TRBV15 and TRBJ1-1, is DAMVIQNPRYQVTQFGKPVTLSCSQTLNHNVMYWYQQKSSQAPKLLFHYYDKDFNNEADTPDNFQSRRPNTSFCFLDIRSPGLGDTAMYLCATSRARTGTEAFFGQGTRLTVV.

The genes are TRBV7-6 and TRBJ1-4, with TRBD1 identical over 10 bases. J was trimmed by 9 bases and V by 5 bases; bases with no gene match: 9. Germline-derived CDR1 and CDR2 are SGHVS and FNYEAQ. This CDR3 comprises 15 residues. CDR3: CASSVEMGQGQKLFF. The CDR3 DNA reads as TGTGCCAGCAGCGTAGAGATGGGACAGGGGCAAAAACTGTTTTTT.

The J gene is TRBJ2-5, the V gene TRBV5-8; 11 bases align to TRBD1. The CDR3 consists of 15 residues. V trimming: 4 bases; J trimming: 5 bases; junction bases outside the gene matches: 7. Germline V gene data show CDR1 as SGHTS and CDR2 as YDEGEE. The CDR3 bases are TGTGCCAGCAGCCTTTGGACAGGGGGCACGGAGACCCAGTACTTC. Translated, it gives CASSLWTGGTETQYF.

This clone is categorized as medium-sized. V usage is TRBV4-3 and J usage is TRBJ2-3; D gene ambiguous. This CDR3 is 14 amino acids long. Germline assignment: CDR1 LGHNA and CDR2 YSLEER. The germline V and J ends were trimmed by 0 bases and 4 bases, with 8 bases remaining between them. CDR3 in DNA: TGCGCCAGCAGCCAAGACCCCTGGGCAGATACGCAGTATTTT. Amino acids: CASSQDPWADTQYF.

By share of the sample, this clone is large (0.1 to 1%). CDR3 bases: TGCAGCGTTGAAATCCCAGGAGTTTTCTATGGCTACACCTTC. Residues: CSVEIPGVFYGYTF. The chain carries TRBV29-1 and TRBJ1-2; no definite D call. The CDR3 is 14 amino acids. V was trimmed by 2 bases and J by 4 bases, leaving 14 bases between them. Germline CDR1 reads SQVTM; CDR2 reads ANQGSEA.

The chain combines TRBV5-4 with TRBJ2-2, with TRBD1 matching 7 bases. The CDR3 length is 14 residues. The V segment lost 5 bases and the J segment 4 bases; nucleotides outside the gene matches: 5. Germline loops: CDR1 SGHNT, CDR2 YYREEE (reference sequence). The CDR3 sequence: CASSERGPTGELFF. CDR3 nucleotides: TGTGCCAGCAGTGAGAGGGGGCCCACCGGGGAGCTGTTTTTT.

The chain recombines TRBV19 with TRBJ1-2; 10 nucleotides match TRBD1. The CDR3 spans 15 residues. Looked up from germline, CDR1 is LNHDA and CDR2 is SQIVND (reference sequence). J gave up 8 bases and V 3 bases, and 9 bases lay outside the gene matches. The CDR3 is CASSIHDRGLGGYTF. CDR3 in DNA: TGTGCCAGTAGTATTCACGACAGGGGGCTAGGAGGCTACACCTTC. Drawing the rest from reference TRBV19 and TRBJ1-2, the complete variable domain is DGGITQSPKYLFRKEGQNVTLSCEQNLNHDAMYWYRQDPGQGLRLIYYSQIVNDFQKGDIAEGYSVSREKKESFPLTVTSAQKNPTAFYLCASSIHDRGLGGYTFGSGTRLTVV.

The chain uses TRBV9 and TRBJ2-1, with 9 bases lining up with TRBD2. CDR1 SGDLS and CDR2 YYNGEE come from the germline V gene. The CDR3 has 17 residues. With V trimmed by 0 bases and J by 1 base, 5 bases remained unmatched. CDR3 loop: CASSVARLAESYNEQFF. The CDR3 DNA reads TGTGCCAGCAGCGTAGCTCGACTAGCGGAATCCTACAATGAGCAGTTCTTC.

The rearrangement joins TRBV5-1 to TRBJ2-7, with 13 bases lining up with TRBD2. The CDR3 is 17 residues long. V lost 4 bases, J lost 2 bases, and 9 bases stayed unmatched. CDR1 SGHRS and CDR2 YFSETQ come from the germline V gene. The CDR3: CASSRTSGRRGAYEQYF. Written as DNA, the CDR3 is TGCGCCAGCAGCCGGACTAGCGGGAGAAGGGGGGCCTACGAGCAGTACTTC.

This clone was observed a few times. The chain links TRBV14 to TRBJ1-2, with TRBD1 as a possible D gene (5 bases). CDR1 is SGHDN, CDR2 FVKESK, per germline. CDR3 length: 12 amino acids. V lost 4 bases and J 5 bases, leaving 8 bases between the germline ends. The DNA of the CDR3 is TGTGCCAGCAGCCCGCAGGGATATGGCTACACCTTC. Encoded protein: CASSPQGYGYTF.

Only a few counts were recorded for this clone. The chain uses TRBV9 and TRBJ1-1; D remains unclear. Germline loops: CDR1 SGDLS, CDR2 YYNGEE. This CDR3 has 14 amino acids. V lost 1 base and J lost 10, with 17 bases in between. The DNA for the CDR3 is TGTGCCAGCAGCGTATCCTCGTCATCCGTAAGAGCTTTCTTT. Translated, it gives CASSVSSSSVRAFF.

This clone was recorded a few times. This chain connects TRBV2 to TRBJ1-2; tentatively, D is TRBD1 (5 bases). The CDR3 is made up of 14 amino acids. Trimming took off 2 bases at V and 2 bases at J, with 9 bases between the two ends. Germline V gene lookup returns CDR1 SNHLY and CDR2 FYNNEI. The CDR3 DNA reads as TGTGCCAGCAGTGAAACGAAGGGGAACTATGGCTACACCTTC. Translated: CASSETKGNYGYTF.

The chain recombines TRBV5-1 with TRBJ2-5, with 8 bases that match TRBD2. V lost 4 bases to trimming and J lost 2 bases; unmatched junction nucleotides: 10. Germline-derived CDR1 and CDR2 are SGHRS and YFSETQ. This CDR3 has 16 residues. The DNA for the CDR3 is TGCGCCAGCAGCGCTACTAGCGGAGGGTCTCAAGAGACCCAGTACTTC. Its translation: CASSATSGGSQETQYF.

The chain combines TRBV4-1 with TRBJ1-5, with 8 bases lining up with TRBD1. Germline V gene data show CDR1 as MGHRA and CDR2 as YSYEKL. CDR3 length: 17 residues. V lost 0 bases and J lost 3; bases outside the gene matches: 7. The CDR3 sequence is CASSQDENRGYNQPQHF. Written as DNA, the CDR3 is TGCGCCAGCAGCCAAGATGAAAACAGGGGGTACAATCAGCCCCAGCATTTT.

CDR3 amino acids: CASSLVVFGVGTEAFF. CDR3 in DNA: TGTGCCAGCAGTTTAGTAGTCTTCGGGGTCGGCACTGAAGCTTTCTTT. The chain combines TRBV27 with TRBJ1-1; D remains unclear. Germline values: CDR1 MNHEY, CDR2 SMNVEV (reference sequence). This CDR3 comprises 16 residues. Deletions cut 2 bases from V and 4 bases from J, with 17 bases between.

CDR3 DNA sequence: TGTGCCAGCAGTTCTCCTTACCGGGACAGGAGAACCTACGAGCAGTACTTC. It yields the protein CASSSPYRDRRTYEQYF. The chain combines TRBV7-8 with TRBJ2-7; the match to TRBD1 covers 8 bases. The CDR3 loop spans 17 amino acids. The V gene's germline CDR1 is SGHVS and CDR2 FQNEAQ. J gave up 2 bases and V 6 bases, and 15 bases lay outside the gene matches. The full variable domain, with the rest looked up from reference TRBV7-8 and TRBJ2-7, is GAGVSQSPRYKVAKRGQDVALRCDPISGHVSLFWYQQALGQGPEFLTYFQNEAQLDKSGLPSDRFFAERPEGSVSTLKIQRTQQEDSAVYLCASSSPYRDRRTYEQYFGPGTRLTVT.

This clone showed up many times. CDR3 in amino acids: CASKGTGASEQYF. DNA of the CDR3: TGTGCCAGCAAGGGGACAGGGGCGAGCGAGCAGTACTTC. The chain combines TRBV6-5 with TRBJ2-7; 10 bases line up with TRBD1. The CDR3 runs to 13 residues. The junction had 6 bases not matched to a gene; V was cut back by 7 bases and J by 6 bases. Germline V gives CDR1 MNHEY, CDR2 SVGAGI.

The rearrangement links TRBV20-1 to TRBJ2-2; the D is unclear. Trimming took 5 bases from V and 3 from J, leaving 4 bases between them. This CDR3 has 11 residues. The germline CDR1 and CDR2 sequences are DFQATT and SNEGSKA (reference sequence). In nucleotides, the CDR3 is TGCAGTGCTGGGGACACCGGGGAGCTGTTTTTT. Amino acid sequence: CSAGDTGELFF.

In its sample, this clone was seen a few times. This chain uses TRBV5-1 with TRBJ2-3; D not resolved. This CDR3 region has 13 residues. Germline V gene sequence: CDR1 SGHRS, CDR2 YFSETQ. Between the trimmed V and J ends, which lost 7 bases and 4 bases, there was a span of 13 bases. CDR3 region: CASGSQVADTQYF. The CDR3 DNA reads as TGCGCCAGCGGATCCCAAGTGGCAGATACGCAGTATTTT.

This clone is judged medium-sized. V and J are TRBV19 and TRBJ2-2; D might be TRBD1 (6 bases). Trimming shortened V by 7 bases and J by 9 bases, and 12 bases separated the two germline ends. Per the germline V gene, CDR1 is LNHDA and CDR2 is SQIVND (reference sequence). CDR3 length: 12 amino acids. For the CDR3, the DNA is TGTGCCAGTATAGGGACACCCAGGGAGCTGTTTTTT. Translating it yields CASIGTPRELFF.

This clone was found a few times. The chain links TRBV21-1 to TRBJ1-2; the listed D gene, TRBD1, was not tested against the DNA. TRBV21-1 is a documented pseudogene. The CDR3 sequence is 14 residues long. The CDR3 DNA is TGTGCCAGCAGCATCTGTACAGGGCTGGGTGGCTACACCTTC. Translation gives CASSICTGLGGYTF.